This T cell receptor beta chain was found in a study of T cell responses to AZD1222 COVID-19 vaccine. Repertoires were generated with immunoSEQ multiplex PCR, while TCRdb's copy carries only in-frame clones and drops some. This sample has about 150,000 clones, with roughly 88% found just once. This CDR3 has 14 amino acids. The V end was cut by 0 bases, the J end by 4 bases, with 9 bases between. Germline assignment: CDR1 LGHDT and CDR2 YNNKEL (reference sequence). The chain uses TRBV3-1 (or the pseudogene TRBV3-2) and TRBJ1-1; D not certain. The sample was peripheral blood, taken on day 0 of AZD1222 vaccination. The clonotype comes from an adult in good health. The CDR3, as DNA: TGTGCCAGCAGCCAAGAAGGGAGGGTCACTGAAGCTTTCTTT. Translated, it gives CASSQEGRVTEAFF.